This TCR beta chain was captured in a study of CD8+CD57+ T cells in acquired aplastic anemia. Study-wide context: An average of about 3.2 ug of DNA was obtained from sorted CD4+ and CD8+ cells. Around 11 million reads, on average, were obtained for CD4+ cells from healthy donors.

Findings of the study overall: Levels of CD8+ Simpson's diversity were not significantly distinct in patients versus controls.

Researchers used genomic DNA as the template to profile TCR beta VDJ and CDR3. MiXCR, applied by TCRdb to the reads, yields one record per CDR3 protein. The sample lists 190,000 or so distinct CDR3 sequences; approximately 60% were seen once. With regard to this clonotype: Antigen specificity is unknown.

V dropped 5 bases and J dropped 2 bases, with 22 bases sitting between them. CDR1 is SGHTA, CDR2 FQGNSA, per germline. This CDR3 contains 17 residues. Source material: sorted CD4+, CD8+, or CD8+CD57+ T cells (not recorded which) from PBMCs. The clonotype was recovered from a human donor in good health. The chain uses TRBV7-2 and TRBJ2-7; the D gene could be TRBD1 or TRBD2 (6 bases each). CDR3 loop: CASSRGRTDSFPYEQYF. The CDR3 DNA reads TGTGCCAGCAGCCGGGGGAGGACGGACAGCTTCCCCTACGAGCAGTACTTC.